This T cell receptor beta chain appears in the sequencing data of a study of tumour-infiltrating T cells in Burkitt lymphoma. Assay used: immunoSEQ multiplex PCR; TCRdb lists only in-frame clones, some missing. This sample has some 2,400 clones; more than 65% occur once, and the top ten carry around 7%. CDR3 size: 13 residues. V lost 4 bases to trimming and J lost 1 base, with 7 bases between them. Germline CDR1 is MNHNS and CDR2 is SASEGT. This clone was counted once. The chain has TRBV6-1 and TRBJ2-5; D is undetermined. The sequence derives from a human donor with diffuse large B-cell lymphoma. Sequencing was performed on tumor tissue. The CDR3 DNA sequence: TGTGCCAGCAGTGTGATAGCCCAAGAGACCCAGTACTTC. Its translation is CASSVIAQETQYF.